These T cell receptor beta chains were read from a single sample in a study of shared clonotypes between healthy human individuals. Sequenced by immunoSEQ multiplex PCR; TCRdb stores in-frame clones only, minus some. The profile covers some 2,500,000 clones, with around 93% appearing a single time and around 0.35% taken by the ten largest. Specimen: naive CD4+ T cells from PBMCs. The receptors come from a man younger than 35 in good health. Some clones in this sample may be carry-over from other donors' samples. Each CDR3 is given with its conserved first and last residue. Fields, in order: V gene, J gene, D gene, clone size, CDR3 DNA, CDR3 protein. The D gene is left open where the match is weak. Not every row has a clone size; where given, it reads once, few, many or a size class.

TRBV14	TRBJ2-2	TRBD2	NA	TGTGCCTGGCGGGAGAGGAAGACCGGGGAGCTGTTTTTT	CAWRERKTGELFF
TRBV9	TRBJ2-2	NA	NA	TGTGCCAGCAGCGTATTGGGGCAGGCCCGAGGGGAGCTGTTTTTT	CASSVLGQARGELFF
TRBV29-1	TRBJ2-4	NA	NA	TGCAGCGTTGCCCCGACCGGAGCCAAAAACATTCAGTACTTC	CSVAPTGAKNIQYF
TRBV28	TRBJ2-7	TRBD2	NA	TGTGCCAGCAGTTTAGGGACTAGCGGGAGGGCATACGAGCAGTACTTC	CASSLGTSGRAYEQYF
TRBV5-1	TRBJ2-5	NA	NA	TGCGCCAGCAGAGGCATTCGGGATTCTCTAGGGACCCAGTACTTC	CASRGIRDSLGTQYF
TRBV28	TRBJ1-1	NA	NA	TGTGCCAGCAGCCGACTGGGACTTCCTAACACTGAAGCTTTCTTT	CASSRLGLPNTEAFF
TRBV9	TRBJ1-2	NA	few	TGTGCCAGCAGCGTAATCGACTTAACGCGAGGTTACACCTTC	CASSVIDLTRGYTF
TRBV18	TRBJ2-5	NA	NA	TGTGCCAGCTCACCACGCAGGCCCCAGGGTGAGACCCAGTACTTC	CASSPRRPQGETQYF
TRBV19	TRBJ2-2	TRBD1	NA	TGTGCCAGTAGTCGGGGACAGGGGGCAAACACCGGGGAGCTGTTTTTT	CASSRGQGANTGELFF
TRBV29-1	TRBJ2-3	TRBD1	NA	TGCAGCGAGGGGACAGGACGGGATACGCAGTATTTT	CSEGTGRDTQYF
TRBV30	TRBJ2-5	TRBD2	once	TGTGCCTGGAGTATCCCTAGCGGGAGAAGAGAGACCCAGTACTTC	CAWSIPSGRRETQYF
TRBV25-1	TRBJ1-4	NA	NA	TGTGCCAGCAGTCTCCAGGGCGGACACGGACCAAGCTATGAAAAACTGTTTTTT	CASSLQGGHGPSYEKLFF
TRBV5-1	TRBJ1-1	NA	NA	TGCGCCAGCAGCCCGGGGTACTTCGAGAACACTGAAGCTTTCTTT	CASSPGYFENTEAFF
TRBV2	TRBJ1-2	NA	NA	TGTGCCAGCAGGGCGGCGGTCGGCTACACCTTC	CASRAAVGYTF